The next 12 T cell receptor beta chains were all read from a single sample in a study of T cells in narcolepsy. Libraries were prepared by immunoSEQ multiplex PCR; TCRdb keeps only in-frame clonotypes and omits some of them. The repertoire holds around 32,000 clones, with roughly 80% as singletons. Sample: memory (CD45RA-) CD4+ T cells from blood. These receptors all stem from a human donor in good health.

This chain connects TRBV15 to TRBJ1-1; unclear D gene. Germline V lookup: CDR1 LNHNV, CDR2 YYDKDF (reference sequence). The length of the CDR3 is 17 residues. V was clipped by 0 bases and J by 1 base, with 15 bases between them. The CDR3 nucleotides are TGTGCCACCAGCAGAGAACTCATGAGGCTATCGAACACTGAAGCTTTCTTT. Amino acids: CATSRELMRLSNTEAFF.

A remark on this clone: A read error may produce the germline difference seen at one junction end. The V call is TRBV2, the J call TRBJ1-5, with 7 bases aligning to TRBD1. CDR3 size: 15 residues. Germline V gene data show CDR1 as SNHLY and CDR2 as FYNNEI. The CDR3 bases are TGTGCCAGCAGGGAAGATAGGGGGCAGGGACAGCCCCAGCATTTT. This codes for CASREDRGQGQPQHF.

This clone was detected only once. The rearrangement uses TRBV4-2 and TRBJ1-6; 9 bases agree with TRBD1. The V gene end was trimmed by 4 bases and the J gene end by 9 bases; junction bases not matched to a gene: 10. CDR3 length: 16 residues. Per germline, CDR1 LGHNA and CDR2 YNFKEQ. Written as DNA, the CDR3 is TGTGCCAGCAGCCGAGGACAGGGGATTGGGGGTTCACCCCTCCACTTT. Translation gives CASSRGQGIGGSPLHF.

In DNA form, the CDR3 reads TGCGCCAGCAGTCCTGGGGACTATGGCTACACCTTC. Translating gives CASSPGDYGYTF. The chain uses TRBV4-3 and TRBJ1-2; D is ambiguous. Germline CDR1 reads LGHNA; CDR2 reads YSLEER. This CDR3 is 12 amino acids long. Between the trimmed V and J ends, which lost 6 bases and 3 bases, there was a span of 8 bases.

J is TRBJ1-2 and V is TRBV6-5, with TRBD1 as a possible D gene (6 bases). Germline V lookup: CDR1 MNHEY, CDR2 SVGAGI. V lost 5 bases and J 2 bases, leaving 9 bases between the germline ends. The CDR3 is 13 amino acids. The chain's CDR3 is CASSTQGNYGYTF. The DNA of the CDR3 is TGTGCCAGCAGTACGCAGGGGAACTATGGCTACACCTTC.

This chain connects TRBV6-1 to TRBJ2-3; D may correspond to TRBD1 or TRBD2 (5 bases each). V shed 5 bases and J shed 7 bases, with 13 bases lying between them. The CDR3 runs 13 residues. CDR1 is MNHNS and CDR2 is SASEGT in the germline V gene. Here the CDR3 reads CASSSPGPNTQYF. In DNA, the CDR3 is TGTGCCAGCAGTTCGCCGGGGCCGAATACGCAGTATTTT.

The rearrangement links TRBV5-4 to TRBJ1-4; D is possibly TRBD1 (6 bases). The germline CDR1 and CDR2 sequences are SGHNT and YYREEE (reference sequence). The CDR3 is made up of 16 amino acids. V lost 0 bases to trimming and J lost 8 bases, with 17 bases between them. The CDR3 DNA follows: TGTGCCAGCAGCTTGGGAGGGACAATAGATAAAGAAAAACTGTTTTTT. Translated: CASSLGGTIDKEKLFF.

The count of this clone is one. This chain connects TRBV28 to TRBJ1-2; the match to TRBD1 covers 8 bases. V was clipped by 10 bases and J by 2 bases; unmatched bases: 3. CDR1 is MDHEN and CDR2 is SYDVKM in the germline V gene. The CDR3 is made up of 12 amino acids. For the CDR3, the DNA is TGTGCCACCCGGACAGGGAACTATGGCTACACCTTC. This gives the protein CATRTGNYGYTF.

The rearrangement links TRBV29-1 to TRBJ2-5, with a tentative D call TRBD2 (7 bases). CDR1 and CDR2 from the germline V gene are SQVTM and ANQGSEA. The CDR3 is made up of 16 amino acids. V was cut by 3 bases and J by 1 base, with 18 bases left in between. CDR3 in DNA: TGCAGCGTTGAGTGGGGGCGGGGGCCACTCCAAGAGACCCAGTACTTC. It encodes CSVEWGRGPLQETQYF. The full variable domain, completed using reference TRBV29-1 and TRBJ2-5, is SAVISQKPSRDICQRGTSLTIQCQVDSQVTMMFWYRQQPGQSLTLIATANQGSEATYESGFVIDKFPISRPNLTFSTLTVSNMSPEDSSIYLCSVEWGRGPLQETQYFGPGTRLLVL.

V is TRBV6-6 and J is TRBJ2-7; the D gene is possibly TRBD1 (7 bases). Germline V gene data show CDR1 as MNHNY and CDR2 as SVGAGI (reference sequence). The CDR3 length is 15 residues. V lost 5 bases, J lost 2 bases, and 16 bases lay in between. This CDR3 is CASSPGGDRAYEQYV. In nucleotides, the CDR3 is TGTGCCAGCAGTCCCGGGGGAGACAGGGCCTACGAGCAGTACGTC.

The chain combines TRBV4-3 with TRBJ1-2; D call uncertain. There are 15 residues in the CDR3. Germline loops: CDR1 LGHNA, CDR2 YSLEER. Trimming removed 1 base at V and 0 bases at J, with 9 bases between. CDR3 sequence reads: CASSQAGLANYGYTF. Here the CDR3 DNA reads TGCGCCAGCAGCCAAGCAGGTTTAGCTAACTATGGCTACACCTTC.

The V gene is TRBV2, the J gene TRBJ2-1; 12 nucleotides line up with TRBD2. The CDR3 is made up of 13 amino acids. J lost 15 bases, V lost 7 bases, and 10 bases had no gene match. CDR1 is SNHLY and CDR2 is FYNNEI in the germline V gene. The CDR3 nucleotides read TGTGCCAGCAAGGGACTAGCGGGTTACCCCCCGTTCTTC. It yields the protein CASKGLAGYPPFF.